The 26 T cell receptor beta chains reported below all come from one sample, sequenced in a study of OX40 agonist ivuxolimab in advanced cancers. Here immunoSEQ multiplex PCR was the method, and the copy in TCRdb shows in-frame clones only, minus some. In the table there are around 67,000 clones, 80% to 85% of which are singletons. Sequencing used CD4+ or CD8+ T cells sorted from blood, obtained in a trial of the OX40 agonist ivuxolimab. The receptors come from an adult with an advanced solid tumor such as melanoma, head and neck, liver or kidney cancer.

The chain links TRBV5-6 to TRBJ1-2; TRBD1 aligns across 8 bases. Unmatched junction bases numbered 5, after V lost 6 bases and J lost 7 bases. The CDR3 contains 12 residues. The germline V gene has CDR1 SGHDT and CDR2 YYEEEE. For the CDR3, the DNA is TGTGCCAGCACCAAGACAGGGGCTGGCTACACCTTC. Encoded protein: CASTKTGAGYTF.

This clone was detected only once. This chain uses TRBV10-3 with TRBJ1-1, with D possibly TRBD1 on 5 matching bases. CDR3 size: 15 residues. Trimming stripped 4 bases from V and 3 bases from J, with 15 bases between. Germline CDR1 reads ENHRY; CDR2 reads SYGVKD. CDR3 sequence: CAISGRGTDHTEAFF. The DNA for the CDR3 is TGTGCCATCAGTGGCCGTGGGACGGACCACACTGAAGCTTTCTTT.

The DNA for the CDR3 is TGTGCCAGCAGCTCCGGACAAGGGGAGACCCAGTACTTC. This translates into CASSSGQGETQYF. The chain carries TRBV7-2 and TRBJ2-5; D may be TRBD1 (5 bases). The V end lost 4 bases, the J end lost 5 bases, and 11 bases lay between the germline ends. Germline loops: CDR1 SGHTA, CDR2 FQGNSA. The CDR3 runs to 13 residues.

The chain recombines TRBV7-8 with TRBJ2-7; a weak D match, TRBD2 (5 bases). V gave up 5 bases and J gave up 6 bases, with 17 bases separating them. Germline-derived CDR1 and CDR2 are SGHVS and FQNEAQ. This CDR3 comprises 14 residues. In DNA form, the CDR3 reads TGTGCCAGCAGCCCCTCGGACTTTGCTCGCGAGCAGTACTTC. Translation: CASSPSDFAREQYF.

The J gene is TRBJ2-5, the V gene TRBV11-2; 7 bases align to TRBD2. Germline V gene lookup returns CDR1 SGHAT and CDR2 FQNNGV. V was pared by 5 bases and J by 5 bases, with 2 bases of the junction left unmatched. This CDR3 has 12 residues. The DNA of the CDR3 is TGTGCCAGCAGCCCAGCGGGGGAGACCCAGTACTTC. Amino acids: CASSPAGETQYF.

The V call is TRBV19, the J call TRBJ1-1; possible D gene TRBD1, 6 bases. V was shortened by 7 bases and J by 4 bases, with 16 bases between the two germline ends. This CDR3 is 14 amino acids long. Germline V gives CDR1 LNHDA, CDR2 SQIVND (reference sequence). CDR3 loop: CASKTGLGGTEAFF. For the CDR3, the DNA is TGTGCCAGTAAGACGGGGCTAGGGGGCACTGAAGCTTTCTTT.

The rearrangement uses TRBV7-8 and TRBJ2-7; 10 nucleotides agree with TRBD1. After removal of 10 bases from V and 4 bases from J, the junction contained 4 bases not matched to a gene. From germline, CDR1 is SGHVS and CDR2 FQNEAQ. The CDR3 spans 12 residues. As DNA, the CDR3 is TGTGCCACCGGGACAGGGGTTTACGAGCAGTACTTC. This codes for CATGTGVYEQYF.

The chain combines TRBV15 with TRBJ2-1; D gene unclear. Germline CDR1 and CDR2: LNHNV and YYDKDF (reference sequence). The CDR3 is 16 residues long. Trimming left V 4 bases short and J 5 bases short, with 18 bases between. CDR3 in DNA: TGTGCCACCAGCAACGCTAGGGATTCCCAGAACAATGAGCAGTTCTTC. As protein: CATSNARDSQNNEQFF.

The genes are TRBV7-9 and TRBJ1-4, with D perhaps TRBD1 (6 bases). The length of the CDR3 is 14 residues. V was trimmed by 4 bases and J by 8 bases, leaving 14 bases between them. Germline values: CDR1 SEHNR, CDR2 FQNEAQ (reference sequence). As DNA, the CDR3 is TGTGCCAGCAGCTCCCGGGGGGCGCGGGAAAAACTGTTTTTT. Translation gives CASSSRGAREKLFF.

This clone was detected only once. The CDR3 DNA reads as TGTGCCAGCAGCTCGCCACGGGGGACCCCTGTGCAGTTCTTC. Its translation is CASSSPRGTPVQFF. The chain couples TRBV11-2 to TRBJ2-1, with D perhaps matching TRBD2 (6 bases). Germline values: CDR1 SGHAT, CDR2 FQNNGV. The V end lost 4 bases, the J end lost 12 bases, and 19 bases lay between the germline ends. This CDR3 contains 14 residues.

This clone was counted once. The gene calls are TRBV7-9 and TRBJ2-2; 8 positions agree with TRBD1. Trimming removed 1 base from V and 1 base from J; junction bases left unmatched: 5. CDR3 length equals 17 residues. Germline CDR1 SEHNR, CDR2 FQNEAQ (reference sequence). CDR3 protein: CASSLVRGQMNTGELFF. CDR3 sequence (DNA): TGTGCCAGCAGCTTAGTCAGGGGGCAAATGAACACCGGGGAGCTGTTTTTT.

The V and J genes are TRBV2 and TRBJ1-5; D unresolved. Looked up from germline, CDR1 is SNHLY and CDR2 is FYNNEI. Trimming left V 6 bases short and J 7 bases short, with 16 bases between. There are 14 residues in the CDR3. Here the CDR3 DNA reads TGTGCCAGCAGCGGGGTCCTCAAGGGCCAGCCCCAGCATTTT. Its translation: CASSGVLKGQPQHF.

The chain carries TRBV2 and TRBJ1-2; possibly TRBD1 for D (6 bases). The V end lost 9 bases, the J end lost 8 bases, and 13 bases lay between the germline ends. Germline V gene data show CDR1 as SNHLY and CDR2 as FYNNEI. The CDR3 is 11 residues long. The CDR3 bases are TGTGCCAGAGCAGGGGTCGGCGGCTACACCTTC. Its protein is CARAGVGGYTF. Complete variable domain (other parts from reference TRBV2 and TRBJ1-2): EPEVTQTPSHQVTQMGQEVILRCVPISNHLYFYWYRQILGQKVEFLVSFYNNEISEKSEIFDDQFSVERPDGSNFTLKIRSTKLEDSAMYFCARAGVGGYTFGSGTRLTVV.

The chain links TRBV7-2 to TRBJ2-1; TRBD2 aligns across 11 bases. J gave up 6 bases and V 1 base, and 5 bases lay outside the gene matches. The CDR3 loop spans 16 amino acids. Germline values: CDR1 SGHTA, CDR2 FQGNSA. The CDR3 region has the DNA TGTGCCAGCAGCTTAGTCTCTAGCGGGGGGAGCAATGAGCAGTTCTTC. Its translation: CASSLVSSGGSNEQFF. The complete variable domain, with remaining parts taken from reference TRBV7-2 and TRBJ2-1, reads GAGVSQSPSNKVTEKGKDVELRCDPISGHTALYWYRQSLGQGLEFLIYFQGNSAPDKSGLPSDRFSAERTGGSVSTLTIQRTQQEDSAVYLCASSLVSSGGSNEQFFGPGTRLTVL.

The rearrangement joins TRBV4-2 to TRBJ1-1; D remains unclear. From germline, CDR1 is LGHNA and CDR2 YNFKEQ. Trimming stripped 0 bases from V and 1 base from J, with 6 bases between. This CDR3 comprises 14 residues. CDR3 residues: CASSQDAGNTEAFF. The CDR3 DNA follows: TGTGCCAGCAGCCAAGATGCCGGGAACACTGAAGCTTTCTTT.

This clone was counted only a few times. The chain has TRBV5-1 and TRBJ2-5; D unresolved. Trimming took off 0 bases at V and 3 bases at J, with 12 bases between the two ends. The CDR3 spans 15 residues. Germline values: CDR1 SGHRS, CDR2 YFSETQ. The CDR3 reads CASSLVGHLEETQYF. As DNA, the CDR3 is TGCGCCAGCAGCTTGGTTGGCCATCTCGAAGAGACCCAGTACTTC.

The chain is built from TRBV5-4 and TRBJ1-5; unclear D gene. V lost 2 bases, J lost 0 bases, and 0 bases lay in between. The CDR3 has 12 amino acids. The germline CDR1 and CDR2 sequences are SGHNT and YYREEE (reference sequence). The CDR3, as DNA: TGTGCCAGCAGCTTTAGCAATCAGCCCCAGCATTTT. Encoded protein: CASSFSNQPQHF.

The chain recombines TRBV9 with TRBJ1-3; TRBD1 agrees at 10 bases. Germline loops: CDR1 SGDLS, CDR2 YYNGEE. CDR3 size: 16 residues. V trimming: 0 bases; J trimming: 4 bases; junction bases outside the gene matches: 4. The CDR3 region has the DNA TGTGCCAGCAGCGTAGGAGGGACAGGGGTCGGAAACACCATATATTTT. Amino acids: CASSVGGTGVGNTIYF.

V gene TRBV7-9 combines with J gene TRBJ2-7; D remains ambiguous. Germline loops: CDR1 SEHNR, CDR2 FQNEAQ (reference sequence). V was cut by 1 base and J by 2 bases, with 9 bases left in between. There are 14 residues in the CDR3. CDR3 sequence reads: CASSLDPRTYEQYF. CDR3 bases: TGTGCCAGCAGCTTAGATCCGAGGACCTACGAGCAGTACTTC.

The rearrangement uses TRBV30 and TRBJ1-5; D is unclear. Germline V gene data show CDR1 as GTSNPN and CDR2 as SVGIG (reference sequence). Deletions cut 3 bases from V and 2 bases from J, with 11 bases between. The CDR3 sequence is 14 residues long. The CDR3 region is CAWRSDSGNQPQHF. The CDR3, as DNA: TGTGCCTGGAGGAGCGATAGCGGCAATCAGCCCCAGCATTTT.

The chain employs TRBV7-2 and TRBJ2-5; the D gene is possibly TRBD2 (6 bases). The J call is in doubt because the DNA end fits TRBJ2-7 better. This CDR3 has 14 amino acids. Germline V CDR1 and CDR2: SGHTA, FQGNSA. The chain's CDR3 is CASREGFSSYEQYF. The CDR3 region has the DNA TGTGCCAGCAGGGAGGGGTTTAGCTCCTACGAGCAGTACTTC.

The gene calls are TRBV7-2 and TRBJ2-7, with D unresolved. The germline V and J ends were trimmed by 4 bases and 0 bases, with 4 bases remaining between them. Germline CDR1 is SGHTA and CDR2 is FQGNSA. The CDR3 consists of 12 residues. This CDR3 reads CASSSSSYEQYF. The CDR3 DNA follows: TGTGCCAGCAGCTCGAGCTCCTACGAGCAGTACTTC.

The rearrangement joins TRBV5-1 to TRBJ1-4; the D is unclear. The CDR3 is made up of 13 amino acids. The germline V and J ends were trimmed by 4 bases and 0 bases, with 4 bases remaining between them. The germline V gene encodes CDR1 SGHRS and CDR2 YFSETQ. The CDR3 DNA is TGCGCCAGCAGCAGGGCAACTAATGAAAAACTGTTTTTT. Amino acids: CASSRATNEKLFF.

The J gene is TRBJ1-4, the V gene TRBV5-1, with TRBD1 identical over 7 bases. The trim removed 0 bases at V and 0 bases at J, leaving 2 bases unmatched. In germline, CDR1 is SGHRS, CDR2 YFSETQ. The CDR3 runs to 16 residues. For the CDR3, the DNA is TGCGCCAGCAGCTTGGCAGGACAGGCAACTAATGAAAAACTGTTTTTT. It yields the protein CASSLAGQATNEKLFF.

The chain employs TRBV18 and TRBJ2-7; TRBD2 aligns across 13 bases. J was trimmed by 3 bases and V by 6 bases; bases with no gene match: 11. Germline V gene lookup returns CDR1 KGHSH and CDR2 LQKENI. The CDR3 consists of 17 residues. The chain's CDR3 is CASSRGTSGTRNYEQYF. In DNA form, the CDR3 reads TGTGCCAGCTCCCGAGGGACTAGCGGGACTAGAAACTACGAGCAGTACTTC.

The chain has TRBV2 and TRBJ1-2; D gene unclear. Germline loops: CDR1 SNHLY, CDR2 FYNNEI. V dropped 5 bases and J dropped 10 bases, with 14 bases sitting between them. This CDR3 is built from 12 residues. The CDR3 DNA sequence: TGTGCCAGCAGTCTACAAGATTCTACCTACACCTTC. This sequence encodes CASSLQDSTYTF. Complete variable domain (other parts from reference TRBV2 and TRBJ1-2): EPEVTQTPSHQVTQMGQEVILRCVPISNHLYFYWYRQILGQKVEFLVSFYNNEISEKSEIFDDQFSVERPDGSNFTLKIRSTKLEDSAMYFCASSLQDSTYTFGSGTRLTVV.